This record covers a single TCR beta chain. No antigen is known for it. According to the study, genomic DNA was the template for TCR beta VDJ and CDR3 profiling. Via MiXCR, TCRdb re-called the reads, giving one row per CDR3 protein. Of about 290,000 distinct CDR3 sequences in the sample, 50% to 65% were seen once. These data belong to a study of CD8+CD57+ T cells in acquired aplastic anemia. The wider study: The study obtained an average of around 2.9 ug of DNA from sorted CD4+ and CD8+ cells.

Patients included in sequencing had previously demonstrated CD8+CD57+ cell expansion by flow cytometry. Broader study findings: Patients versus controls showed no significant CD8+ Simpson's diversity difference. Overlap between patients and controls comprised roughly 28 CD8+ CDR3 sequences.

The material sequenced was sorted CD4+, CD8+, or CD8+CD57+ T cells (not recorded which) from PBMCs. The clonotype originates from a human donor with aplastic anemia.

The CDR3 DNA follows: TGCGCCAGCAGTTCCGGACTAGCGGGAGCCTTCGAGCAGTACTTC. Amino acids: CASSSGLAGAFEQYF. The V gene is TRBV5-1, the J gene TRBJ2-7, with 13 bases matching TRBD2. The CDR3 runs 15 residues. From germline, CDR1 is SGHRS and CDR2 YFSETQ. V lost 5 bases to trimming and J lost 6 bases; unmatched junction nucleotides: 8.